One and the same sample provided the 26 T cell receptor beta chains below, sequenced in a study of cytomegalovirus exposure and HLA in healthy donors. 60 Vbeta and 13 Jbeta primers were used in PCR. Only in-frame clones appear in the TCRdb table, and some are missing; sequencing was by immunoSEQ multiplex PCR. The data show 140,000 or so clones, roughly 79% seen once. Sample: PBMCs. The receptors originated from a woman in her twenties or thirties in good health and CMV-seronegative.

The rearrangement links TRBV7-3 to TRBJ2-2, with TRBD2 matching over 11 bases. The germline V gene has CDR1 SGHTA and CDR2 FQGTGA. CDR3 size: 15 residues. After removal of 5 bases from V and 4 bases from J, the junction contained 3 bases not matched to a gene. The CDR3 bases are TGTGCCAGCAGCCCCGGGACTAGCGGCACCGGGGAGCTGTTTTTT. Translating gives CASSPGTSGTGELFF. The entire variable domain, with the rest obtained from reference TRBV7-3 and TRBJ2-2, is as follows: GAGVSQTPSNKVTEKGKYVELRCDPISGHTALYWYRQSLGQGPEFLIYFQGTGAADDSGLPNDRFFAVRPEGSVSTLKIQRTERGDSAVYLCASSPGTSGTGELFFGEGSRLTVL.

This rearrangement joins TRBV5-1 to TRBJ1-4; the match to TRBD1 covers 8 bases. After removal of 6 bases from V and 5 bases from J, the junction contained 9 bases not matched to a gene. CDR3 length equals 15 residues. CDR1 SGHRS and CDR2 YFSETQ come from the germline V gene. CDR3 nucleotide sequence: TGCGCCAGCAATAATCAGGGGGCGAAGAATGAAAAACTGTTTTTT. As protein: CASNNQGAKNEKLFF.

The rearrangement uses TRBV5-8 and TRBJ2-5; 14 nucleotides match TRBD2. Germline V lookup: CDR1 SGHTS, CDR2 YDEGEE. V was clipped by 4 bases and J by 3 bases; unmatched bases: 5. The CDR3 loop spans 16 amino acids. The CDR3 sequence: CASSNGLAGGEETQYF. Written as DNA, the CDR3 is TGTGCCAGCAGCAACGGACTAGCGGGGGGAGAAGAGACCCAGTACTTC.

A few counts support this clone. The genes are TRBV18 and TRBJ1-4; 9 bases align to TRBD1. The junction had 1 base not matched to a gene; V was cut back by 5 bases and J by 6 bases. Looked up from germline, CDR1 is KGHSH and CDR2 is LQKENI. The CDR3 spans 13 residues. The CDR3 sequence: CASSGDRDEKLFF. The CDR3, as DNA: TGTGCCAGCTCAGGGGACAGGGATGAAAAACTGTTTTTT.

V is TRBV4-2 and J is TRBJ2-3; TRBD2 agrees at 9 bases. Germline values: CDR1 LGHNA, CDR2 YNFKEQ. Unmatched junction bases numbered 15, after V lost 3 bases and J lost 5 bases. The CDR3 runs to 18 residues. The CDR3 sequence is CASSQSGGGASVGDTQYF. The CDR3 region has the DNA TGTGCCAGCAGCCAGTCCGGCGGGGGGGCCTCGGTAGGAGATACGCAGTATTTT.

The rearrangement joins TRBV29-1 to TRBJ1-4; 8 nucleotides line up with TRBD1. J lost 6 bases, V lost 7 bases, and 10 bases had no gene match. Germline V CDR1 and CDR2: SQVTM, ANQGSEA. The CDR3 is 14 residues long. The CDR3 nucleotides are TGCAGCGCCCTGGGACAGGTCGATGATGAAAAACTGTTTTTT. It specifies CSALGQVDDEKLFF.

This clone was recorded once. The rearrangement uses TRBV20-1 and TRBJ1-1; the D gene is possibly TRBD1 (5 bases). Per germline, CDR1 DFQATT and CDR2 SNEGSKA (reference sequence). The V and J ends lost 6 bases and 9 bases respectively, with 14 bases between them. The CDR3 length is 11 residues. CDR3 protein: CSAIGGQKAFF. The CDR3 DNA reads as TGCAGTGCCATTGGTGGACAAAAAGCTTTCTTT.

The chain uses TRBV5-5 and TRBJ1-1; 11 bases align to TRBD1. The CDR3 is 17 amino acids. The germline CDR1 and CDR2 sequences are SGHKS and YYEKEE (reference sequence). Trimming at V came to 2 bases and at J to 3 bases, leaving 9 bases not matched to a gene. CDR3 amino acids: CASSLSKDRGLDTEAFF. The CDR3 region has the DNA TGTGCCAGCAGCTTATCAAAGGACAGGGGGCTCGACACTGAAGCTTTCTTT.

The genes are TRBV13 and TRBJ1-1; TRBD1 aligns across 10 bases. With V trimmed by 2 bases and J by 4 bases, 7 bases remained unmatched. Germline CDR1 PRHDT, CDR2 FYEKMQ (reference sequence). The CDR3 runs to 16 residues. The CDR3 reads CASSLISGQGSTEAFF. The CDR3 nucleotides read TGTGCCAGCAGCTTAATATCGGGACAGGGGAGCACTGAAGCTTTCTTT. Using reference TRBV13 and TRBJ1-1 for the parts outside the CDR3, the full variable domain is AAGVIQSPRHLIKEKRETATLKCYPIPRHDTVYWYQQGPGQDPQFLISFYEKMQSDKGSIPDRFSAQQFSDYHSELNMSSLELGDSALYFCASSLISGQGSTEAFFGQGTRLTVV.

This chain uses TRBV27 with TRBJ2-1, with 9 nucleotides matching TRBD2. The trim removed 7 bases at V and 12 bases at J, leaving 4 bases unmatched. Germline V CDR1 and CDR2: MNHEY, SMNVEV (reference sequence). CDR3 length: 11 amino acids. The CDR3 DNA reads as TGTGCCAGCACCGCGGGGGGGAGGCAGTTCTTC. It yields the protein CASTAGGRQFF.

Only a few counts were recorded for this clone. CDR3 in amino acids: CASSDGGRFTDTQYF. The CDR3 nucleotides read TGTGCCAGCAGTGACGGGGGGCGGTTCACAGATACGCAGTATTTT. The chain recombines TRBV25-1 with TRBJ2-3; possible D gene TRBD2, 7 bases. The germline CDR1 and CDR2 sequences are MGHDK and SYGVNS. Trimming removed 3 bases from V and 2 bases from J, with 12 bases in between. This CDR3 is built from 15 residues.

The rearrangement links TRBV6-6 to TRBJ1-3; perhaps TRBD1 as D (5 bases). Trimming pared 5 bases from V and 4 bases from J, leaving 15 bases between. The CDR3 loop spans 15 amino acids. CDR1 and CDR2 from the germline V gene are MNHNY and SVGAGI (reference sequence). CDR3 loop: CASSPLQGYGNTIYF. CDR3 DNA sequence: TGTGCCAGCAGTCCCCTTCAGGGCTACGGAAACACCATATATTTT.

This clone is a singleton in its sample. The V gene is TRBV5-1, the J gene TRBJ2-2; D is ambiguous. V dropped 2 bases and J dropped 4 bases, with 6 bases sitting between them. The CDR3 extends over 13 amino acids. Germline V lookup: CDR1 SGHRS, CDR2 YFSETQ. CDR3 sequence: CASSLSGTGELFF. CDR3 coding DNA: TGCGCCAGCAGCTTATCGGGCACCGGGGAGCTGTTTTTT.

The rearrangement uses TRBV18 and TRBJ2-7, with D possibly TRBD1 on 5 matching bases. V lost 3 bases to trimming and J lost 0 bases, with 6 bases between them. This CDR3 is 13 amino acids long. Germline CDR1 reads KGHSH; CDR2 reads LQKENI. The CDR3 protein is CASSPTASYEQYF. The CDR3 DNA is TGTGCCAGCTCACCGACAGCCTCCTACGAGCAGTACTTC. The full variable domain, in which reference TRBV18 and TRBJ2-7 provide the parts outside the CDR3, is NAGVMQNPRHLVRRRGQEARLRCSPMKGHSHVYWYRQLPEEGLKFMVYLQKENIIDESGMPKERFSAEFPKEGPSILRIQQVVRGDSAAYFCASSPTASYEQYFGPGTRLTVT.

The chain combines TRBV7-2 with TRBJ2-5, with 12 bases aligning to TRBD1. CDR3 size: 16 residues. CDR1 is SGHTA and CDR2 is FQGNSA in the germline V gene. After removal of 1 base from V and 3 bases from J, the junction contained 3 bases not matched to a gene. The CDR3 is CASSLGDRGPEETQYF. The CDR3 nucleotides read TGTGCCAGCAGCTTAGGGGACAGGGGGCCGGAAGAGACCCAGTACTTC.

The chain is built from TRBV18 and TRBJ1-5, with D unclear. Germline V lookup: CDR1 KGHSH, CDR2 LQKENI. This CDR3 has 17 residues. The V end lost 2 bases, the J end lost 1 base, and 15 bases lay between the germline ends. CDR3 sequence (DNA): TGTGCCAGCTCACCAACTCCGGGAGCTGGAAGCAATCAGCCCCAGCATTTT. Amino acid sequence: CASSPTPGAGSNQPQHF.

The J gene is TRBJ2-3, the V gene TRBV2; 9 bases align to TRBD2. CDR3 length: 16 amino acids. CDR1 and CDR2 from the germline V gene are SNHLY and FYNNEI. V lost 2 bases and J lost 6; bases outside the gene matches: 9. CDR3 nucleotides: TGTGCCAGCAGTGAATCTAGCGGGGCCCGAAGGGATACGCAGTATTTT. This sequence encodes CASSESSGARRDTQYF.

As DNA, the CDR3 is TGTGCCAGCAGCTTCTACAGGGGTGCGGATACGCAGTATTTT. Amino acid sequence: CASSFYRGADTQYF. The J gene is TRBJ2-3, the V gene TRBV14, with 7 nucleotides matching TRBD1. Per germline, CDR1 SGHDN and CDR2 FVKESK. The CDR3 consists of 14 residues. The ends lost 5 bases at V and 6 bases at J; junction bases unmatched: 8.

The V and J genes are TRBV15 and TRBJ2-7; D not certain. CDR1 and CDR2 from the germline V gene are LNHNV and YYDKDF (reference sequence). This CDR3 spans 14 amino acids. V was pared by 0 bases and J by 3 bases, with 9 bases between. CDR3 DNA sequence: TGTGCCACCAGCAGAGATTTGGGCAGCTACGAGCAGTACTTC. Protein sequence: CATSRDLGSYEQYF. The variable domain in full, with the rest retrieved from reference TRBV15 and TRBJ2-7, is DAMVIQNPRYQVTQFGKPVTLSCSQTLNHNVMYWYQQKSSQAPKLLFHYYDKDFNNEADTPDNFQSRRPNTSFCFLDIRSPGLGDTAMYLCATSRDLGSYEQYFGPGTRLTVT.

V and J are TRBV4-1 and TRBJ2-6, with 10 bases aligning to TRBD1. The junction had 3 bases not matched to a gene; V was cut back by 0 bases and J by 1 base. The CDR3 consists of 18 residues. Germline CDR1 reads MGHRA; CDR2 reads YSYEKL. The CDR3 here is CASSQDGTGVSGANVLTF. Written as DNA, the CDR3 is TGCGCCAGCAGCCAAGATGGGACAGGGGTTTCTGGGGCCAACGTCCTGACTTTC.

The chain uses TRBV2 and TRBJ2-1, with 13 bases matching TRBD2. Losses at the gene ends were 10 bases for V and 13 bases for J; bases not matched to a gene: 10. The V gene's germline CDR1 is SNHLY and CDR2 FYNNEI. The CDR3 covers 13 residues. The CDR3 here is CATGSGTSGTQFF. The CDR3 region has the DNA TGTGCCACAGGCTCCGGGACTAGCGGGACCCAGTTCTTC.

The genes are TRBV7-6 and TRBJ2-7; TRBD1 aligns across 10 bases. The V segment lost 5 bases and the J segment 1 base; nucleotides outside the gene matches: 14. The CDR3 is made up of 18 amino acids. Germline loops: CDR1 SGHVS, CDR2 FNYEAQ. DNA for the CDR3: TGTGCCAGCAGCATGACCGGGACAGGGGAAGTACTTTCCTACGAGCAGTACTTC. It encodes CASSMTGTGEVLSYEQYF.

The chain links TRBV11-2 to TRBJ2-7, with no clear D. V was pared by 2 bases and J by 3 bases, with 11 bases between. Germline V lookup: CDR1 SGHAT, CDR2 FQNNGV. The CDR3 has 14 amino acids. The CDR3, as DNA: TGTGCCAGCAGCTTACCGGGTCTTATCTACGAGCAGTACTTC. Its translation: CASSLPGLIYEQYF.

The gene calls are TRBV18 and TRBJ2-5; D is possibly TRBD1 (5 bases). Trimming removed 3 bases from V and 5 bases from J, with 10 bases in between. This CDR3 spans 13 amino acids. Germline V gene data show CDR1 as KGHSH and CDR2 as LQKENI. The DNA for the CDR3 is TGTGCCAGCTCACCGGGGCTCCGGGAGACCCAGTACTTC. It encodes CASSPGLRETQYF.

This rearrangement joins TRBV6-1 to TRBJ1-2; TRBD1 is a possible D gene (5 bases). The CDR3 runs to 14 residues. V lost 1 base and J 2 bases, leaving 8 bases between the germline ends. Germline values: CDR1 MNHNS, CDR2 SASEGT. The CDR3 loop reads CASSEVRGNYGYTF. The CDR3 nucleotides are TGTGCCAGCAGTGAAGTTCGGGGGAACTATGGCTACACCTTC.

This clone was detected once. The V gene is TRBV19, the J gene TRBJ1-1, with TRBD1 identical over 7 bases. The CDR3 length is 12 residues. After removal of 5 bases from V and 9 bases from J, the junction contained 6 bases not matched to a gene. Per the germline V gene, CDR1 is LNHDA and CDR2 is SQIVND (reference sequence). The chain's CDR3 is CASSLRQGQAFF. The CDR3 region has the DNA TGTGCCAGTAGTCTCCGACAGGGTCAAGCTTTCTTT. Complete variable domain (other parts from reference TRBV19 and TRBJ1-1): DGGITQSPKYLFRKEGQNVTLSCEQNLNHDAMYWYRQDPGQGLRLIYYSQIVNDFQKGDIAEGYSVSREKKESFPLTVTSAQKNPTAFYLCASSLRQGQAFFGQGTRLTVV.